This T cell receptor beta chain was sequenced during a study of vaccination and CD4 T cells after COVID-19 (dated 2022 in TCRdb). With respect to the entire study: SARS-CoV-2 positivity had been established in the convalescent patients by nasal swab PCR, and mild disease was recorded in several of these patients and severe disease in one. The convalescent cohort comprised six males and four females, including two Hispanic individuals, seven Caucasians, two Asians and one multiracial person. Participants got two doses of the Pfizer-BioNTech BNT162b2 vaccine (n=8) or two doses of the Moderna mRNA-1273 vaccine (n=2). Post-COVID blood samples were collected from convalescent patients a median of about 92 days after diagnosis, with a range of roughly 30 to 161 days. Post-vaccine blood samples were taken a median of roughly 75 days after the second vaccine dose, with a range of 14 to 241 days. Overlapping spike peptide pools from SARS-CoV-2 and from the common cold coronaviruses HCoV-NL63, HCoV-OC43 and HCoV-229E were used as culture stimuli. Control cultures used a CEFX viral epitope pool as positive control, an HIV-1 Nef peptide pool as negative control, or no peptide. In under 13 COVID-19 convalescent patients and 4 infection-naive healthy vaccine recipients, researchers compared the spike-specific CD4+ TCR repertoire from before mRNA vaccination with the repertoire from after. Summary of the overall study and its limitations: The study included relatively few convalescent patients and did not analyze early timepoints after natural infection. An increase in the median number of SARS-CoV-2-reactive clonotypes from roughly 20 after infection to 38 after vaccination was observed, but the change was not found to be significant. Among the post-vaccine SARS-CoV-2-reactive clones in convalescent patients, a median around 86% showed up only after vaccination, which suggests vaccine-specific priming. Nearly all vaccine-specific clones in convalescent patients (304 of 307) were mono-reactive for SARS-CoV-2 spike rather than cross-reactive with common cold coronaviruses.

Library method: PCR. DNA from cultured CD4+ T cells was subjected to TCR sequencing with the Oncomine TCR Beta short-read assay at the Johns Hopkins FTIC core. Genomic DNA was extracted from the cultured CD4+ T cells with the QIAamp micro DNA kit. Oncomine TCR Beta libraries made from cultured CD4+ T cells were pooled using unique dual indexes and sequenced on an Illumina iSeq 100. Per the authors' processing: Non-productive sequences were filtered out, and CDR3s that did not start with C, did not end with F or W, or were shorter than 7 amino acids were discarded. Antigen-specific clonotypes were identified using the MANAFEST web application through comparison of peptide-stimulated wells with reference and other culture wells. To be called positive, a clone needed an FDR below 0.05, an odds ratio above 5, and a productive frequency above 0.1% in at least two of three replicate wells. Clonotypes that were significantly expanded in both SARS-CoV-2 spike wells and at least one common cold coronavirus spike condition were defined as cross-reactive. Similarity between CDR3 sequences was evaluated in R version 3.6.1 using Levenshtein distances (stringdist) and unrooted phylogenetic trees (ape). TCRdb trimmed the raw reads at Q25, called clones with MiXCR and kept productive beta chains. When rows share a CDR3 protein, they turn into one entry using the most common DNA and genes. These V and J calls derive from TCRdb rather than the authors' analysis. The sample data list approximately 18,000 distinct CDR3 sequences, and approximately 50% of these were observed just once. Around 16% of the sample lies in the top ten.

Taken with the paper, the label for treatment or condition translates to: roughly 11-day PBMC culture with coronavirus spike peptide pools or control peptides (ViraFEST assay). The ViraFEST assay, used in the study, expanded antigen-specific T cells with peptide pools and then identified the expanded clonotypes through TCR sequencing. The convalescent patients' positive SARS-CoV-2 PCR tests fell between March and December 2020, which was before the Alpha, Beta and Delta variants emerged in the United States. PBMCs were cultured at fewer than 2.5 million per well in IMDM supplemented with around 5.5% human AB serum and 8.5 to 10 IU/ml IL-2, with 9.5 to 10 ug/ml peptide pools added. On days 3 and 7, half of the culture medium was replaced with fresh IL-2-containing medium. After 9 to 10 days of culture, CD4+ T cells were isolated by negative selection using the EasySep CD4+ T cell isolation kit. Ficoll-Paque Plus gradient centrifugation was used to isolate PBMCs from whole blood, and the isolated PBMCs were then either used fresh or cryopreserved at -140C. Each culture condition was generally run in triplicate wells.

Counted from cysteine to phenylalanine, this CDR3 has 16 amino acids. The CDR3 DNA has 48 bases and is translated from base 1. Taken from the germline V gene (reference sequence), the CDR1 and CDR2 loops are LNHDA and SQIVND. Deletion took 6 bases off V and 3 bases off J, with a span of 18 bases between the germline ends. The table lists this clonotype with a few counts. The antigen it recognizes is unknown. One base away there is no much larger clone; base qualities are not given. The sequence was obtained from a human donor who had recovered from COVID-19. The rearrangement joined TRBV19 to TRBJ1-5, and possibly TRBD1, on 5 matching bases. Sequenced sample: CD4+ T cells from blood, cultured in vitro. Here is the DNA: TGTGCCAGTAGCAACCCCAGGGTTCTAGCCAATCAGCCCCAGCATTTT. It encodes CASSNPRVLANQPQHF.